The clone carrying this T cell receptor beta chain has at least ten counts. Its antigen is undetermined. Time point reported: newly diagnosed GD, antithyroid drugs for less than 3 months. Construction of the TCR library relied on RNA isolated from PBMCs. iRepertoire HTBI primers and Arm-PCR of CDR3 regions built TCR beta libraries. TCRdb fed the multiplex PCR reads into MiXCR, producing one record per CDR3 protein. The sample lists around 500,000 distinct CDR3 sequences, 12% occurring once. The CDR3 has 13 residues. V gave up 6 bases and J gave up 0 bases, with 11 bases separating them. Germline CDR1 and CDR2: SQVTM and ANQGSEA. The source of the sample is a study of regulatory T cells in long-lasting Graves disease. Overall study findings and caveats: Lower TCR diversity was seen in persistent Graves' patients than in newly diagnosed ones. Persistent disease exhibited a predilection for TRBV28, TRBJ1-2 and TRBJ2-5.

These data were also reused for a study on T cells in Graves' hyperthyroidism and ophthalmopathy. From that study: An initial round of RT-PCR targeting the TCR CDR3 relied on the HTBI primer set.

The rearrangement uses TRBV29-1 and TRBJ1-1, with D unresolved. The sequence came from a woman under 40 with Graves disease. Sequenced material: peripheral blood mononuclear cells (PBMCs), taken at new diagnosis, from a patient treated with antithyroid drugs. CDR3: CSVRQVLNTEAFF. The CDR3 bases are TGCAGCGTCCGGCAGGTACTGAACACTGAAGCTTTCTTT.